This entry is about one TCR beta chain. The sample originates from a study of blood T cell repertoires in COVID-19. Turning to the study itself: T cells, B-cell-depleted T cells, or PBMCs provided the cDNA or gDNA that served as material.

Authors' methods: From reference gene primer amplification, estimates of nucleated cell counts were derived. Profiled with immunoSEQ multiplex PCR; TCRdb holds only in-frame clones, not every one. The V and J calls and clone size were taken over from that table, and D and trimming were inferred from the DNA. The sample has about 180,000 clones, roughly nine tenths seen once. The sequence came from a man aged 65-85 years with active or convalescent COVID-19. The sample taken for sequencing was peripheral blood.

The CDR3 spells CASSHPPGQGAGELFF. The CDR3 bases are TGTGCCAGCTCGCACCCCCCGGGACAGGGGGCCGGGGAGCTGTTTTTT. The chain links TRBV18 to TRBJ2-2; 11 bases agree with TRBD1. V shed 6 bases, J shed 6 bases, and the junction held 9 bases outside the gene matches. Germline CDR1 and CDR2: KGHSH and LQKENI. The CDR3 sequence is 16 residues long.